A single T cell receptor (beta chain) is shown here with its context. Antigen specificity is unknown. The sample comes from a study of vaccination and CD4 T cells after COVID-19. On the study more broadly: SARS-CoV-2 PCR on nasal swabs had been positive for the convalescent patients; nine were mild and one was severe. Comprising six males and four females, the convalescent participants counted two Hispanic individuals among them. Post-diagnosis, post-COVID samples were collected after a median 101 days, ranging 35 to 161.

Cultured CD4+ T-cell DNA underwent Oncomine TCR Beta short-read sequencing. TCRdb re-called the PCR reads with MiXCR, one entry per CDR3 protein. The table records 15,000 to 20,000 distinct CDR3 sequences, 50% of them present only once. The treatment was: approximately nine-day PBMC culture with coronavirus spike peptide pools or control peptides (ViraFEST assay). Negative selection recovered the CD4+ T cells once they had spent around 11 days in culture. Sequencing input: CD4+ T cells from blood, cultured in vitro. This receptor was taken from a human donor who had recovered from COVID-19.

For the CDR3, the DNA is TGTGCCAGCAGCTTAACCATCAGGGGCACTGAAGCTTTCTTT. It specifies CASSLTIRGTEAFF. The chain has TRBV7-2 and TRBJ1-1; maybe TRBD1 (6 bases). CDR1 and CDR2 (germline): SGHTA, FQGNSA. The CDR3 runs to 14 residues. V lost 2 bases to trimming and J lost 4 bases, with 11 bases between them.